Listed below are T cell receptor beta chains from one sample, sequenced in a study of beta chain features in type 1 diabetes. Assay used: immunoSEQ multiplex PCR; TCRdb lists only in-frame clones, some missing. The profile shows about 220,000 clones, about 11% of them singletons. The sample was central memory CD4+ T cells from blood. Every receptor here comes from a man aged 18 to 35 in good health. Both conserved end residues are part of each CDR3. D genes are given only for firm matches. Clone size is given for some rows only: seen once, a few or many times, or a class if the clone is expanded.

D	J	size	V	CDR3	DNA
NA	TRBJ2-3	NA	TRBV7-9	CASSSSTADTQYF	TGTGCCAGCAGCTCCTCTACCGCAGATACGCAGTATTTT
NA	TRBJ1-1	NA	TRBV7-9	CASSLELNTEAFF	TGTGCCAGCAGCTTGGAGCTTAACACTGAAGCTTTCTTT
NA	TRBJ1-1	NA	TRBV7-2	CASSFGVGTEAFF	TGTGCCAGCAGCTTTGGGGTAGGGACTGAAGCTTTCTTT
NA	TRBJ2-1	NA	TRBV27	CASSQSDVSFGHEQFF	TGTGCCAGCAGTCAATCGGACGTTTCGTTTGGGCATGAGCAGTTCTTC
NA	TRBJ2-1	NA	TRBV19	CASSTWGASYNEQFF	TGTGCCAGTAGCACATGGGGAGCCTCCTACAATGAGCAGTTCTTC
TRBD2	TRBJ2-1	many	TRBV6-5	CASSYSPSGRGEQFF	TGTGCCAGCAGTTACTCGCCTAGCGGACGTGGTGAGCAGTTCTTC
TRBD1	TRBJ2-7	few	TRBV4-3	CASSQGTGVDYEQYF	TGCGCCAGCAGCCAAGGGACAGGGGTGGACTACGAGCAGTACTTC
TRBD1	TRBJ2-6	few	TRBV10-3	CAISETWTGWRSGANVLTF	TGTGCCATCAGTGAGACTTGGACAGGGTGGAGGTCTGGGGCCAACGTCCTGACTTTC
NA	TRBJ1-2	NA	TRBV30	CAWRGRSQVTF	TGTGCCTGGAGAGGAAGGTCTCAGGTCACCTTC
NA	TRBJ2-3	NA	TRBV6-4	CASSEYGVSTDTQYF	TGTGCCAGCAGTGAATATGGAGTTTCCACAGATACGCAGTATTTT
NA	TRBJ2-3	NA	TRBV5-4	CASSLTRATDTQYF	TGTGCCAGCAGCTTGACTAGGGCAACAGATACGCAGTATTTT
TRBD2	TRBJ2-3	NA	TRBV7-9	CASSLNSGTTDTQYF	TGTGCCAGCAGCTTAAATAGCGGGACCACAGATACGCAGTATTTT
NA	TRBJ2-1	few	TRBV6-5	CASSPGTPVGNEQFF	TGTGCCAGCAGTCCCGGGACACCGGTCGGGAATGAGCAGTTCTTC
TRBD2	TRBJ2-1	NA	TRBV5-1	CASRRTSGGDNEQFF	TGCGCCAGCAGGAGGACTAGCGGGGGTGACAATGAGCAGTTCTTC
TRBD2	TRBJ2-7	few	TRBV7-2	CASSLKREASYEQYF	TGTGCCAGCAGCCTCAAGCGGGAGGCCTCCTACGAGCAGTACTTC
NA	TRBJ2-2	many	TRBV7-8	CASSLARMTATGELFF	TGTGCCAGCAGCTTAGCGCGGATGACAGCCACCGGGGAGCTGTTTTTT
NA	TRBJ2-1	many	TRBV30	CAWRSEDGDEQFF	TGTGCCTGGAGATCCGAGGACGGCGATGAGCAGTTCTTC
NA	TRBJ2-3	NA	TRBV4-2	CASSQDVGGWTDTQYF	TGTGCCAGCAGCCAAGATGTGGGCGGGTGGACAGATACGCAGTATTTT
NA	TRBJ1-2	NA	TRBV19	CASRGTVRGYTF	TGTGCCAGTAGGGGAACAGTGCGCGGCTACACCTTC
TRBD1	TRBJ2-5	NA	TRBV29-1	CSAARGQGETQYF	TGCAGCGCCGCTCGGGGACAGGGGGAGACCCAGTACTTC
TRBD2	TRBJ2-3	NA	TRBV28	CASSSPFSGRGTDTQYF	TGTGCCAGCAGCTCCCCTTTTAGCGGGAGGGGGACAGATACGCAGTATTTT
TRBD1	TRBJ2-1	NA	TRBV28	CASSLPGQYNEQFF	TGTGCCAGCAGTCTCCCGGGACAGTACAATGAGCAGTTCTTC
NA	TRBJ2-7	NA	TRBV27	CASSPRLGWEQYF	TGTGCCAGCAGTCCCCGGCTAGGATGGGAGCAGTACTTC
NA	TRBJ2-5	NA	TRBV29-1	CTVRGSQETQYF	TGCACTGTGAGGGGGTCGCAGGAGACCCAGTACTTC
NA	TRBJ1-2	few	TRBV7-2	CASSSLGHSGYTF	TGTGCCAGCAGCTCCCTCGGACATTCAGGCTACACCTTC
TRBD2	TRBJ2-2	NA	TRBV2	CASSASGRNTGELFF	TGTGCCAGCAGTGCTAGCGGGCGGAACACCGGGGAGCTGTTTTTT
NA	TRBJ2-3	NA	TRBV7-3	CASSLMSGRTDTQYF	TGTGCCAGCAGCTTAATGTCCGGGAGAACCGATACGCAGTATTTT
NA	TRBJ2-4	NA	TRBV11-2	CASSLWLGDIQYF	TGTGCCAGCAGCTTATGGCTTGGGGACATTCAGTACTTC
TRBD2	TRBJ2-3	NA	TRBV30	CAWTLAGVTDTQYF	TGTGCCTGGACCCTAGCGGGAGTGACAGATACGCAGTATTTT
TRBD2	TRBJ2-1	NA	TRBV29-1	CSVDPPTASGVYNEQFF	TGCAGCGTTGACCCTCCCACCGCTAGCGGGGTTTACAATGAGCAGTTCTTC
TRBD2	TRBJ2-1	few	TRBV28	CASSFLGGSTGNEQFF	TGTGCCAGCAGTTTCCTAGGCGGGAGCACTGGAAATGAGCAGTTCTTC
NA	TRBJ2-7	few	TRBV4-2	CASSQDGRDEQYF	TGTGCCAGCAGCCAAGATGGCAGGGACGAGCAGTACTTC
NA	TRBJ2-7	few	TRBV6-5	CASSSGERHHEQYF	TGTGCCAGCAGCTCAGGCGAGCGGCACCACGAGCAGTACTTC
TRBD2	TRBJ2-3	NA	TRBV5-4	CASSSRGLAGVRADTQYF	TGTGCCAGCAGCTCACGGGGTCTAGCGGGAGTACGGGCAGATACGCAGTATTTT
TRBD2	TRBJ2-7	NA	TRBV28	CASSLAGGVHEQYF	TGTGCCAGCAGTCTAGCGGGAGGGGTCCACGAGCAGTACTTC
NA	TRBJ1-4	NA	TRBV7-2	CASSPTRSGEKLFF	TGTGCCAGCAGCCCCACAAGGTCGGGCGAAAAACTGTTTTTT
NA	TRBJ1-5	many	TRBV7-2	CASSSGNSYQPQHF	TGTGCCAGCAGCTCGGGAAATAGTTATCAGCCCCAGCATTTT
NA	TRBJ1-5	few	TRBV6-4	CASRPRDLSNQPQHF	TGTGCCAGCAGACCCCGGGATCTGAGCAATCAGCCCCAGCATTTT
TRBD1	TRBJ1-5	NA	TRBV30	CAWSRDRGHQPQHF	TGTGCCTGGAGCCGGGACAGGGGCCATCAGCCCCAGCATTTT
NA	TRBJ1-2	few	TRBV11-2	CASSLDRAGRNGYTF	TGTGCCAGCAGCTTAGATAGGGCAGGGAGGAATGGCTACACCTTC
NA	TRBJ2-5	few	TRBV29-1	CSSRQWAGETQYF	TGCAGCTCTCGTCAATGGGCGGGAGAGACCCAGTACTTC
NA	TRBJ2-1	few	TRBV7-9	CASSTSLKSYEQFF	TGTGCCAGCAGCACATCCCTGAAGTCCTATGAGCAGTTCTTC
NA	TRBJ2-6	few	TRBV4-2	CASSQVPGVDASSGANVLTF	TGTGCCAGCAGCCAAGTCCCCGGAGTGGATGCGTCGTCTGGGGCCAACGTCCTGACTTTC
NA	TRBJ2-6	NA	TRBV7-2	CASSLVIQGSGANVLTF	TGTGCCAGCAGCTTAGTAATACAGGGCTCTGGGGCCAACGTCCTGACTTTC
NA	TRBJ2-2	NA	TRBV11-2	CASSLQDIGGGELFF	TGTGCCAGCAGCTTGCAGGACATCGGAGGCGGGGAGCTGTTTTTT
NA	TRBJ2-3	NA	TRBV27	CASSLAYTDTQYF	TGTGCCAGCAGTTTAGCCTACACAGATACGCAGTATTTT
TRBD1	TRBJ2-7	few	TRBV6-4	CASTAGTGVVYEQYF	TGTGCCAGCACGGCGGGGACAGGGGTTGTATACGAGCAGTACTTC
NA	TRBJ1-1	NA	TRBV7-2	CASSLRGSRLDTEAFF	TGTGCCAGCAGCCTTAGGGGGAGCAGGCTGGACACTGAAGCTTTCTTT